The next 8 T cell receptor beta chains were all read from a single sample in a study of cytomegalovirus exposure and HLA in healthy donors. 13 Jbeta primers and 60 Vbeta primers were used for the PCR. The table came from immunoSEQ multiplex PCR; TCRdb's copy has only in-frame clones and leaves some out. The sample includes around 150,000 clones, roughly 80% of them seen just once. What was sequenced was PBMCs. The receptors shown here come from a middle-aged man in good health and CMV-seronegative.

This sequence joins TRBV29-1 and TRBJ2-2; D not resolved. The CDR3 totals 15 residues. The V and J ends lost 1 base and 1 base respectively, with 10 bases between them. CDR1 and CDR2 (germline): SQVTM, ANQGSEA. The DNA for the CDR3 is TGCAGCGTTGAAGTTGCCAGACTGAACACCGGGGAGCTGTTTTTT. Translating gives CSVEVARLNTGELFF.

The rearrangement uses TRBV6-5 and TRBJ1-1; D unresolved. This CDR3 has 15 amino acids. Germline V lookup: CDR1 MNHEY, CDR2 SVGAGI. Trimming took 4 bases from V and 0 from J, leaving 12 bases between them. This CDR3 is CASSSILEVNTEAFF. DNA for the CDR3: TGTGCCAGCAGTTCCATCTTAGAAGTGAACACTGAAGCTTTCTTT.

J is TRBJ1-6 and V is TRBV7-2; TRBD1 aligns across 9 bases. CDR3 size: 15 residues. V gave up 6 bases and J gave up 6 bases; unmatched junction bases: 6. CDR1 and CDR2 from the germline V gene are SGHTA and FQGNSA. The CDR3 sequence is CASRNPGQGNSPLHF. The CDR3 DNA reads as TGTGCCAGCAGGAACCCGGGACAGGGTAATTCACCCCTCCACTTT.

V is TRBV18 and J is TRBJ2-7; 9 bases fit TRBD1. The V segment lost 2 bases and the J segment 4 bases; nucleotides outside the gene matches: 15. The CDR3 runs 18 residues. CDR1 and CDR2 (germline): KGHSH, LQKENI. For the CDR3, the DNA is TGTGCCAGCTCACCAAACCGGGACAGGGCGGACATAGTGTACGAGCAGTACTTC. Residues: CASSPNRDRADIVYEQYF.

The gene calls are TRBV28 and TRBJ1-4; D remains ambiguous. V was trimmed by 6 bases and J by 8 bases, leaving 10 bases between them. This CDR3 contains 12 residues. In germline, CDR1 is MDHEN, CDR2 SYDVKM. The CDR3 loop reads CASRELTEKLFF. For the CDR3, the DNA is TGTGCCAGCAGGGAACTAACCGAAAAACTGTTTTTT.

The J gene is TRBJ2-1, the V gene TRBV18, with 8 bases that match TRBD1. Trimming removed 6 bases from V and 2 bases from J; junction bases left unmatched: 6. The CDR3 has 15 residues. From germline, CDR1 is KGHSH and CDR2 LQKENI. CDR3 sequence: CASSQDRAPYNEQFF. The CDR3 region has the DNA TGTGCCAGCTCCCAGGACAGGGCCCCCTACAATGAGCAGTTCTTC.

This clone was counted a few times. The chain is built from TRBV5-1 and TRBJ2-5; perhaps TRBD1 as D (6 bases). This CDR3 has 15 residues. CDR1 is SGHRS, CDR2 YFSETQ, per germline. V lost 0 bases and J 5 bases, leaving 14 bases between the germline ends. In DNA form, the CDR3 reads TGCGCCAGCAGCTTGGGGGACACGGATGTTGAGACCCAGTACTTC. Residues: CASSLGDTDVETQYF.

To note about this clone: The sample holds other DNA sequences that translate to the same CDR3. The chain links TRBV11-3 to TRBJ2-7; 7 bases match TRBD1. The V gene's germline CDR1 is SGHNT and CDR2 YENEEA. J was trimmed by 3 bases and V by 5 bases; bases with no gene match: 4. The CDR3 spans 13 residues. Here the CDR3 reads CASSPGDSYEQYF. The CDR3 nucleotides are TGTGCCAGCAGCCCTGGGGACAGCTACGAGCAGTACTTC.